The rows below give T cell receptor beta chains drawn from one sample of a study of beta chain features in type 1 diabetes. Using immunoSEQ multiplex PCR, the repertoire was profiled, and TCRdb retains in-frame clones only, with some absent. The data contain 240,000 or so clones, roughly 22% of them singletons. Sequencing input: naive CD4+ T cells from blood. These receptors were collected from a woman in her forties with type 1 diabetes. CDR3s include the opening cysteine and the closing phenylalanine or tryptophan. Fields, in order: V gene, J gene, D gene, clone size, CDR3 protein, CDR3 DNA. D genes are given only for firm matches. Part of the rows lack a size; the others show once, few, many or a class for expanded clones.

TRBV15	TRBJ2-4	NA	NA	CATSRAGLAKNIQYF	TGTGCCACCAGCAGAGCAGGCCTAGCCAAAAACATTCAGTACTTC
TRBV28	TRBJ1-1	TRBD1	NA	CASSLGQGAIMAFF	TGTGCCAGCAGTTTGGGGCAGGGGGCGATTATGGCTTTCTTT
TRBV6-5	TRBJ1-2	TRBD1	NA	CASSNGQGRSYGYTF	TGTGCCAGCAGCAACGGACAGGGGCGCTCCTATGGCTACACCTTC
TRBV29-1	TRBJ2-7	TRBD1	NA	CSVAPGQGSYYEQYF	TGCAGCGTTGCTCCGGGACAGGGCTCTTACTACGAGCAGTACTTC
TRBV5-1	TRBJ2-7	NA	few	CASSLSQYEQYF	TGCGCCAGCAGCTTGAGCCAATACGAGCAGTACTTC
TRBV5-6	TRBJ2-1	TRBD2	few	CASSFLSGGSANEQFF	TGTGCCAGCAGCTTTCTGTCGGGAGGTTCCGCCAATGAGCAGTTCTTC
TRBV4-3	TRBJ1-1	NA	NA	CASSQASGYTEAFF	TGCGCCAGCAGCCAAGCTTCGGGGTACACTGAAGCTTTCTTT
TRBV7-3	TRBJ2-7	TRBD1	few	CASSKQGAGDYEQYF	TGTGCCAGCAGCAAGCAGGGGGCCGGAGACTACGAGCAGTACTTC
TRBV7-3	TRBJ2-7	NA	NA	CASSLRQGNNEQYF	TGTGCCAGCAGCTTAAGGCAGGGAAACAACGAGCAGTACTTC
TRBV27	TRBJ2-5	TRBD2	few	CASSFRAPAGGETQYF	TGTGCCAGCAGTTTTCGGGCCCCTGCGGGGGGAGAGACCCAGTACTTC
TRBV7-2	TRBJ2-4	TRBD1	NA	CASSFDRGKNIQYF	TGTGCCAGCAGCTTTGACAGGGGGAAAAACATTCAGTACTTC
TRBV5-1	TRBJ2-5	TRBD1	NA	CASKGQDQETQYF	TGCGCCAGCAAAGGACAGGACCAAGAGACCCAGTACTTC
TRBV10-3	TRBJ2-1	TRBD2	few	CAISEAGALYNEQFF	TGTGCCATCAGTGAGGCGGGAGCCCTCTACAATGAGCAGTTCTTC
TRBV6-5	TRBJ2-2	TRBD2	few	CASSDYSGAGELFF	TGTGCCAGCAGTGACTATAGCGGGGCCGGGGAGCTGTTTTTT
TRBV27	TRBJ1-2	NA	few	CASSFLGRGTSGYTF	TGTGCCAGCAGTTTTCTGGGCAGGGGAACATCTGGCTACACCTTC
TRBV5-8	TRBJ2-4	TRBD2	NA	CASSLVRVSGAADTQYF	TGTGCCAGCAGCTTGGTTCGTGTTAGCGGGGCGGCCGATACTCAGTACTTC
TRBV7-3	TRBJ2-1	TRBD2	NA	CASSRAAVAGTSGSHEQFF	TGTGCCAGCAGCCGAGCAGCGGTAGCCGGGACTAGCGGGAGCCATGAGCAGTTCTTC